This TCR beta chain was sequenced in a study of blood T cell repertoires in COVID-19. Sequencing used immunoSEQ multiplex PCR; TCRdb keeps in-frame clones, though not all of them. The sample includes about 170,000 clones, 84% of them seen just once. CDR1 and CDR2 from the germline V gene are GTSNPN and SVGIG (reference sequence). The CDR3 totals 13 residues. Germline trimming cut 3 bases from V and 2 bases from J; bases unmatched to any gene: 2. V and J are TRBV30 and TRBJ2-5; 8 bases map to TRBD1. The origin of this receptor is a man aged 50-60 years who had recovered from COVID-19. The sample was PBMCs or T cells enriched from blood (not recorded which). CDR3 sequence reads: CAWRRQGQETQYF. DNA for the CDR3: TGTGCCTGGAGAAGACAGGGGCAAGAGACCCAGTACTTC.